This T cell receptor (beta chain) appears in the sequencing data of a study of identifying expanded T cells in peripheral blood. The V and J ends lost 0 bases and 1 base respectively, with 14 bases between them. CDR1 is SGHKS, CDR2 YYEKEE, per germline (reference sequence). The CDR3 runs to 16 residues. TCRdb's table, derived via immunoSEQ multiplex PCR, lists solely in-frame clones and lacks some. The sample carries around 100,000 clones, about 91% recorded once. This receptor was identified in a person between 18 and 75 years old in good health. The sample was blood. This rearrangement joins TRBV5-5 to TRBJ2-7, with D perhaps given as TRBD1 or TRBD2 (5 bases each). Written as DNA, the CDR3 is TGTGCCAGCAGCTTGGCCGGGGCAGGGCTTTCCTACGAGCAGTACTTC. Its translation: CASSLAGAGLSYEQYF.